This T cell receptor beta chain stems from a study of shared clonotypes between healthy human individuals. TCRdb's copy holds only in-frame clones and misses some; the assay was immunoSEQ multiplex PCR. The table shows just over 2,000,000 clones, with 85% to 95% occurring only once. General study results and limits: Only blood was sampled; tissue repertoires likely differ.

The study drew all its donors from Caucasian adults living in Nashville, Tennessee. Turning to this clone: The antigen is not known.

Material: naive CD4+ T cells sorted from blood. Stated subset: CD45RA+ positively selected. The TCR sequence derives from a man aged 18 to 29 in good health.

CDR3 DNA: TGTGCCAGCAGCTTATTTTCAGGGGAAAAACTGTTTTTT. Translating gives CASSLFSGEKLFF. The gene calls are TRBV7-2 and TRBJ1-4; a weak D match, TRBD1 (5 bases). The V gene lost 2 bases and the J gene lost 8 bases, with 9 bases spanning the gap. Germline V gene data show CDR1 as SGHTA and CDR2 as FQGNSA. This CDR3 region has 13 residues. The variable domain in full, with the rest retrieved from reference TRBV7-2 and TRBJ1-4, is GAGVSQSPSNKVTEKGKDVELRCDPISGHTALYWYRQSLGQGLEFLIYFQGNSAPDKSGLPSDRFSAERTGGSVSTLTIQRTQQEDSAVYLCASSLFSGEKLFFGSGTQLSVL.